This TCR beta chain comes out of a study of OX40 agonist ivuxolimab in advanced cancers. Some clones are missing from TCRdb's copy, which holds only in-frame ones; the method was immunoSEQ multiplex PCR. The sample yields some 49,000 clones, less than 90% seen once. Germline values: CDR1 SGHRS, CDR2 YFSETQ. V was shortened by 3 bases and J by 0 bases, with 15 bases between the two germline ends. This CDR3 region has 16 residues. This rearrangement joins TRBV5-1 to TRBJ2-5; D might be TRBD2 (6 bases). This receptor was identified in an adult with an advanced solid tumor such as melanoma, head and neck, liver or kidney cancer. The sequencing here drew on CD4+ or CD8+ T cells sorted from blood, taken in a trial of the OX40 agonist ivuxolimab. CDR3 sequence: CASSSDPAGYQETQYF. The DNA for the CDR3 is TGCGCCAGCAGCTCCGACCCCGCGGGGTACCAAGAGACCCAGTACTTC.